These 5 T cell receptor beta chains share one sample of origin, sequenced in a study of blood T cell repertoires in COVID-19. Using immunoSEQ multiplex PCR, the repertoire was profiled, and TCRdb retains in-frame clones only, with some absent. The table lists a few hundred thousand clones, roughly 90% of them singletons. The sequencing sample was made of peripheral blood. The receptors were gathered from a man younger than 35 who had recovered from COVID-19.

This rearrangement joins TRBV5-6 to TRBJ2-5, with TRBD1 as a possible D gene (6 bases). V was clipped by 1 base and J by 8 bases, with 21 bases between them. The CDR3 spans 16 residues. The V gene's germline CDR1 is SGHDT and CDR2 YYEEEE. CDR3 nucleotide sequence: TGTGCCAGCAGCTTGTTGGGGGTAGGGGGATCTGTTACCCAGTACTTC. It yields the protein CASSLLGVGGSVTQYF.

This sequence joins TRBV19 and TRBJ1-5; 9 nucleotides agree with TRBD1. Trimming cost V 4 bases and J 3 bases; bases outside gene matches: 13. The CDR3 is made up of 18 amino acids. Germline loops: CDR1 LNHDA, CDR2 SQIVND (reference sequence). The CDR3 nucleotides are TGTGCCAGTAGTACAACTACCCGGGACAGGGAGAACAATCAGCCCCAGCATTTT. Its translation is CASSTTTRDRENNQPQHF.

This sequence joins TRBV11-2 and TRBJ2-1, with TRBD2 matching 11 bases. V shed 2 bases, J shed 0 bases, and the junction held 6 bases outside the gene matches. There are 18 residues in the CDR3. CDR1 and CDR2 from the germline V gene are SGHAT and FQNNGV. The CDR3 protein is CASSLTSGRPSSYNEQFF. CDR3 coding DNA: TGTGCCAGCAGCTTAACTAGCGGGAGACCCAGCTCCTACAATGAGCAGTTCTTC.

For the CDR3, the DNA is TGTGCCAGCAGTGGACAGGGATACAATGAGCAGTTCTTC. The encoded protein is CASSGQGYNEQFF. The gene calls are TRBV2 and TRBJ2-1; 7 bases map to TRBD1. Germline values: CDR1 SNHLY, CDR2 FYNNEI. The CDR3 contains 13 residues. J gave up 4 bases and V 4 bases, and 1 base lay outside the gene matches. Variable domain in full (rest from reference TRBV2 and TRBJ2-1): EPEVTQTPSHQVTQMGQEVILRCVPISNHLYFYWYRQILGQKVEFLVSFYNNEISEKSEIFDDQFSVERPDGSNFTLKIRSTKLEDSAMYFCASSGQGYNEQFFGPGTRLTVL.

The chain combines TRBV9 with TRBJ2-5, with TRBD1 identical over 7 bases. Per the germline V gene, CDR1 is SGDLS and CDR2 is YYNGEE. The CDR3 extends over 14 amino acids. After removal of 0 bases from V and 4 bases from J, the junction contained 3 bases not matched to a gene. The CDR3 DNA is TGTGCCAGCAGCGTAGAAGGGGGCGGAGAGACCCAGTACTTC. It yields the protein CASSVEGGGETQYF. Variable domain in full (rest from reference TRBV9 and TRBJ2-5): DSGVTQTPKHLITATGQRVTLRCSPRSGDLSVYWYQQSLDQGLQFLIQYYNGEERAKGNILERFSAQQFPDLHSELNLSSLELGDSALYFCASSVEGGGETQYFGPGTRLLVL.